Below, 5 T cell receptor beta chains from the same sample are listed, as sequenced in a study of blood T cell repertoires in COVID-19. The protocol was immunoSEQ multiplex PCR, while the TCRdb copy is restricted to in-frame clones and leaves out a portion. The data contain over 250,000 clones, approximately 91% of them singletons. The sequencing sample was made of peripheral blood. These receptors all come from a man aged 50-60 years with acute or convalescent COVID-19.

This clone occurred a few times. DNA of the CDR3: TGTGCCAGCTCACCTGGGCAAATCTACGAGCAGTACTTC. As protein: CASSPGQIYEQYF. The chain combines TRBV18 with TRBJ2-7; D call uncertain. The V and J ends lost 3 bases and 3 bases respectively, with 9 bases between them. CDR1 is KGHSH and CDR2 is LQKENI in the germline V gene. The CDR3 consists of 13 residues.

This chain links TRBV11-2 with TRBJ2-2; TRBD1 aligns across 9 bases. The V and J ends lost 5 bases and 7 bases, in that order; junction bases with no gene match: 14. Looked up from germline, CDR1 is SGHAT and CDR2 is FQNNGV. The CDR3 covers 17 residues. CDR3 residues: CASSNLGVGQGSGELFF. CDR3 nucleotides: TGTGCCAGCAGCAACCTTGGAGTAGGACAGGGGAGCGGGGAGCTGTTTTTT.

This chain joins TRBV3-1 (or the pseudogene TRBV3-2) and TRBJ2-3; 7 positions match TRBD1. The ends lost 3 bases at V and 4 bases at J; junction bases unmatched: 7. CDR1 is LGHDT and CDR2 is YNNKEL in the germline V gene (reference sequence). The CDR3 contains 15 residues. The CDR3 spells CASSQKLGGPDTQYF. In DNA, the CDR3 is TGTGCCAGCAGCCAGAAGTTAGGGGGCCCAGATACGCAGTATTTT.

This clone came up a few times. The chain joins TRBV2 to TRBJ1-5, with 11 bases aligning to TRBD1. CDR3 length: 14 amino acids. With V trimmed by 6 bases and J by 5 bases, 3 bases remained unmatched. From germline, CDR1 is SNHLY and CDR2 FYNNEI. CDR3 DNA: TGTGCCAGCAGCGGACAGGGGGCTTATCAGCCCCAGCATTTT. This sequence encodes CASSGQGAYQPQHF.

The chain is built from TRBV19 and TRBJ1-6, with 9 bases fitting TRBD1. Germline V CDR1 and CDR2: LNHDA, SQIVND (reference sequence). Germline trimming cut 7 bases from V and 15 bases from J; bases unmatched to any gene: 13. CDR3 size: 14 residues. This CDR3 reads CASTRDRARLDLHF. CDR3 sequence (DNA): TGTGCCAGTACCAGGGACAGGGCCCGATTAGACCTCCACTTT.